These 20 T cell receptor beta chains originate from one sample sequenced in a study of patients and donors after allogeneic stem cell transplantation. TCRdb analysed the RT-PCR reads with MiXCR anew, one entry per CDR3 protein. Of 920,000 or so distinct CDR3 sequences in the sample, about a sixth are singletons; the top ten hold 5% to 6.5%. Source material: blood, either unsorted or a sorted T cell fraction (not recorded which). The receptors originated from a human donor who was either an allogeneic HSCT recipient or a stem cell or donor lymphocyte infusion donor (not recorded which). It is not recorded whose cells these are; they may come from a transplant donor.

This clonotype showed up just a few times. The J gene is TRBJ2-2, the V gene TRBV5-1; 7 bases are shared with TRBD2. The ends lost 4 bases at V and 4 bases at J; junction bases unmatched: 16. The length of the CDR3 is 18 residues. CDR1 is SGHRS and CDR2 is YFSETQ in the germline V gene. Here the CDR3 reads CASSQWRLGGSITGELFF. The CDR3 bases are TGCGCCAGCAGCCAGTGGAGGTTGGGCGGGAGCATCACCGGGGAGCTGTTTTTT. The variable domain in full, completed from reference TRBV5-1 and TRBJ2-2, reads KAGVTQTPRYLIKTRGQQVTLSCSPISGHRSVSWYQQTPGQGLQFLFEYFSETQRNKGNFPGRFSGRQFSNSRSEMNVSTLELGDSALYLCASSQWRLGGSITGELFFGEGSRLTVL.

The chain uses TRBV7-6 and TRBJ1-6, with a possible D match to TRBD1 (6 bases). Trimming pared 5 bases from V and 7 bases from J, leaving 15 bases between. The CDR3 totals 15 residues. Germline V gene data show CDR1 as SGHVS and CDR2 as FNYEAQ. CDR3 sequence (DNA): TGTGCCAGCAGCATGAGGACAGAATCCAATTCACCCCTCCACTTT. Protein sequence: CASSMRTESNSPLHF.

In this sample, this clonotype turned up a few times. The rearrangement links TRBV7-2 to TRBJ1-1; D not certain. Germline values: CDR1 SGHTA, CDR2 FQGNSA. This CDR3 is 14 amino acids long. The V end lost 5 bases, the J end lost 1 base, and 11 bases lay between the germline ends. CDR3 loop: CASSPIRGNTEAFF. CDR3 bases: TGTGCCAGCAGCCCTATCCGGGGGAACACTGAAGCTTTCTTT. The full variable domain, its missing parts supplied by reference TRBV7-2 and TRBJ1-1, is GAGVSQSPSNKVTEKGKDVELRCDPISGHTALYWYRQSLGQGLEFLIYFQGNSAPDKSGLPSDRFSAERTGGSVSTLTIQRTQQEDSAVYLCASSPIRGNTEAFFGQGTRLTVV.

The chain is built from TRBV5-1 and TRBJ1-2; 9 bases map to TRBD1. The CDR3 is 13 amino acids. The V gene's germline CDR1 is SGHRS and CDR2 YFSETQ. V lost 1 base to trimming and J lost 12 bases; unmatched junction nucleotides: 7. The CDR3 nucleotides read TGCGCCAGCAGCTTGACTTCCGGGACAGGGAACACCTTC. Translating gives CASSLTSGTGNTF. The whole variable domain, filled in from reference TRBV5-1 and TRBJ1-2, reads KAGVTQTPRYLIKTRGQQVTLSCSPISGHRSVSWYQQTPGQGLQFLFEYFSETQRNKGNFPGRFSGRQFSNSRSEMNVSTLELGDSALYLCASSLTSGTGNTFGSGTRLTVV.

This rearrangement joins TRBV6-2 or TRBV6-3 to TRBJ1-2; D gene ambiguous. Looked up from germline, CDR1 is MNHEY and CDR2 is SVGEGT. The CDR3 consists of 11 residues. V lost 5 bases, J lost 7 bases, and 8 bases lay in between. Written as DNA, the CDR3 is TGTGCCAGCAGTCCCAAGGCTGGCTACACCTTC. Protein product: CASSPKAGYTF.

V is TRBV12-3 or TRBV12-4 and J is TRBJ2-5, with 7 bases lining up with TRBD1. This CDR3 contains 13 residues. V trimming: 6 bases; J trimming: 5 bases; junction bases outside the gene matches: 6. The CDR3 DNA follows: TGTGCCAGCAGAAACAGGGGATCGGAGACCCAGTACTTC. This gives the protein CASRNRGSETQYF.

At least ten counts were recorded for this clonotype. The CDR3 is CASSSLDRAVGGYTF. The CDR3 DNA reads as TGTGCCAGCAGCTCACTGGACAGGGCAGTCGGTGGCTACACCTTC. The chain uses TRBV5-6 and TRBJ1-2; 8 bases match TRBD1. Looked up from germline, CDR1 is SGHDT and CDR2 is YYEEEE. The CDR3 has 15 amino acids. With V trimmed by 3 bases and J by 7 bases, 11 bases remained unmatched.

Comments on this clonotype: A junction end diverges from the germline sequence, so it may reflect a read error. The CDR3 nucleotides read TGTGCCATCACTGAGGGACAGAACACTGAAGCTTTCTTT. It specifies CAITEGQNTEAFF. The genes are TRBV10-3 and TRBJ1-1, with a weak D call TRBD1 (6 bases). Germline assignment: CDR1 ENHRY and CDR2 SYGVKD. The CDR3 runs to 13 residues.

The genes are TRBV10-3 and TRBJ2-1; 9 nucleotides agree with TRBD1. The CDR3 covers 14 residues. With 11 bases clipped from V and 6 bases from J, the junction kept 11 bases outside the gene matches. Per the germline V gene, CDR1 is ENHRY and CDR2 is SYGVKD. CDR3 in amino acids: CASVPGQGSNEQFF. The CDR3 nucleotides are TGTGCCTCAGTCCCGGGACAGGGATCCAATGAGCAGTTCTTC.

This chain links TRBV28 with TRBJ2-1; the D gene is possibly TRBD2 (5 bases). Per the germline V gene, CDR1 is MDHEN and CDR2 is SYDVKM. Trimming left V 7 bases short and J 6 bases short, with 13 bases between. The CDR3 spans 13 residues. The CDR3 region has the DNA TGTGCCAGCACCACATACCGGGGCAATGAGCAGTTCTTC. It specifies CASTTYRGNEQFF. Complete variable domain (other parts from reference TRBV28 and TRBJ2-1): DVKVTQSSRYLVKRTGEKVFLECVQDMDHENMFWYRQDPGLGLRLIYFSYDVKMKEKGDIPEGYSVSREKKERFSLILESASTNQTSMYLCASTTYRGNEQFFGPGTRLTVL.

The table lists this clonotype with a few counts. The chain employs TRBV7-8 and TRBJ2-4; 8 positions match TRBD2. After removal of 2 bases from V and 0 bases from J, the junction contained 6 bases not matched to a gene. The CDR3 loop spans 17 amino acids. Per the germline V gene, CDR1 is SGHVS and CDR2 is FQNEAQ. The CDR3 region has the DNA TGTGCCAGCAGCTTAAAGGGACTAGGTCTAGCCAAAAACATTCAGTACTTC. It is translated as CASSLKGLGLAKNIQYF.

This chain joins TRBV4-1 and TRBJ1-5; no definite D call. The V and J ends lost 0 bases and 6 bases respectively, with 15 bases between them. Looked up from germline, CDR1 is MGHRA and CDR2 is YSYEKL. The CDR3 loop spans 16 amino acids. In nucleotides, the CDR3 is TGCGCCAGCAGCCAAGATGGGTCAGGATGGTCTCAGCCCCAGCATTTT. Amino acids: CASSQDGSGWSQPQHF.

This clonotype was counted a few times. For the CDR3, the DNA is TGTGCCAGTAGTGACTACCGAGAGGAGCAGTACTTC. Translation gives CASSDYREEQYF. The gene calls are TRBV19 and TRBJ2-7; tentatively, D is TRBD2 (5 bases). The CDR3 sequence is 12 residues long. Trimming cost V 5 bases and J 7 bases, with 12 bases left between them. Germline CDR1 is LNHDA and CDR2 is SQIVND (reference sequence).

This clonotype was detected a few times. V is TRBV6-1 and J is TRBJ1-1; 11 bases fit TRBD1. This CDR3 is 15 amino acids long. Germline V gene data show CDR1 as MNHNS and CDR2 as SASEGT. Losses at the gene ends were 6 bases for V and 10 bases for J; bases not matched to a gene: 13. For the CDR3, the DNA is TGTGCCAGCAGCCCGACCGGGACAGGGGGTGTAGGAGCTTTCTTT. Encoded protein: CASSPTGTGGVGAFF.

This clonotype was counted a few times. This chain connects TRBV2 to TRBJ2-1; D possibly corresponds to TRBD1 (6 bases). The V end lost 5 bases, the J end lost 12 bases, and 20 bases lay between the germline ends. Germline V lookup: CDR1 SNHLY, CDR2 FYNNEI. The CDR3 contains 14 residues. CDR3 sequence reads: CASSFRDEARGQFF. The DNA for the CDR3 is TGTGCCAGCAGTTTCCGGGATGAAGCCAGGGGGCAGTTCTTC.

V is TRBV5-1 and J is TRBJ2-3; TRBD2 matches 11 bases. CDR1 SGHRS and CDR2 YFSETQ come from the germline V gene. V lost 4 bases to trimming and J lost 2 bases; unmatched junction nucleotides: 6. This CDR3 has 16 residues. The CDR3 bases are TGCGCCAGCAGCAGCGGTAGCGGGGGGGCCACAGATACGCAGTATTTT. It specifies CASSSGSGGATDTQYF.

This clonotype was seen only a few times. This chain connects TRBV20-1 to TRBJ2-7, with 12 bases lining up with TRBD1. This CDR3 is 13 amino acids long. V shed 4 bases, J shed 7 bases, and the junction held 5 bases outside the gene matches. The germline gives CDR1 DFQATT, CDR2 SNEGSKA (reference sequence). CDR3 residues: CSANRDRGREQYF. Here the CDR3 DNA reads TGCAGTGCTAACCGGGACAGGGGGCGAGAGCAGTACTTC.

The table lists this clonotype with a few counts. This chain links TRBV12-3 or TRBV12-4 with TRBJ2-3, with 7 bases that match TRBD2. The length of the CDR3 is 16 residues. The ends lost 2 bases at V and 4 bases at J; junction bases unmatched: 9. The CDR3 loop is CASSLIFGGFADTQYF. CDR3 coding DNA: TGTGCCAGCAGTTTAATCTTCGGGGGGTTCGCAGATACGCAGTATTTT.

This clonotype was found a few times. This rearrangement joins TRBV7-2 to TRBJ1-1; 7 nucleotides line up with TRBD1. The ends lost 5 bases at V and 2 bases at J; junction bases unmatched: 11. The germline gives CDR1 SGHTA, CDR2 FQGNSA. CDR3 length: 16 amino acids. CDR3 residues: CASSARLGQANTEAFF. CDR3 bases: TGTGCCAGCAGCGCGCGATTAGGACAGGCAAACACTGAAGCTTTCTTT.

This clonotype was seen only a few times. J is TRBJ1-1 and V is TRBV13, with TRBD1 identical over 8 bases. From germline, CDR1 is PRHDT and CDR2 FYEKMQ (reference sequence). The length of the CDR3 is 15 residues. V gave up 1 base and J gave up 5 bases; unmatched junction bases: 6. CDR3 in amino acids: CASSLETGVRTEAFF. The DNA for the CDR3 is TGTGCCAGCAGCTTAGAGACAGGGGTTAGGACTGAAGCTTTCTTT.